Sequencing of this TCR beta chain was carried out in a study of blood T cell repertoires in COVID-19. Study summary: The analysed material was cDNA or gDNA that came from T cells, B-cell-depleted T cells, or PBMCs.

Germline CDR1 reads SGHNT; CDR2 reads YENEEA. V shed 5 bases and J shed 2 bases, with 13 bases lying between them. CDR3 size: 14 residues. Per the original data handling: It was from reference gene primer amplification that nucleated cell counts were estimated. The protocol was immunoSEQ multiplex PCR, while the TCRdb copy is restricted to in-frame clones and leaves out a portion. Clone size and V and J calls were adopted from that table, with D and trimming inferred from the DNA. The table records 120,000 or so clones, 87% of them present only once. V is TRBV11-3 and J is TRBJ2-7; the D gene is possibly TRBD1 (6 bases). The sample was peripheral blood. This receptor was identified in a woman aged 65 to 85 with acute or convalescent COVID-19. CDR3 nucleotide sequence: TGTGCCAGCAGCCTAGGGGGAGTGACCTACGAGCAGTACTTC. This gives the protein CASSLGGVTYEQYF.